The entry below describes one TCR beta chain. It lacks a known antigen. Per-nucleotide qualities are absent, and no much larger clonotype sits a single base away. This record comes from a study of cytomegalovirus exposure and HLA in healthy donors (dated by TCRdb to about 2017). For the study in its entirety: An earlier analysis of approximately 590 of the donors reported more than 250 Gb of sequence data and 100 million to 140 million unique TCR beta sequences from some 180 million T cells. The study combined high-throughput TCR immunosequencing, statistical association of individual TCRs with disease status, and machine learning to predict cytomegalovirus infection status. Class I and class II HLA loci were covered by the typing at four-digit resolution. Typing coverage varied by locus: roughly 620-640 donors for A, B, C, DRB1 and DQB1; more than 500 for DQA1; about 570 for DPA1; 450 to 480 for DPB1. To decide whether each TCR beta V gene segment behaved as functional or pseudogenic, an earlier analysis of some 600 of the donors relied on high-throughput TCR beta sequencing. The study aimed to test whether signatures of past pathogen exposure could be identified by cataloging public T cell receptors. Across approximately 420 genotyped donors of the cohort, an average of roughly 230,000 unique TCR beta nucleotide sequences per donor were sequenced, and roughly 17% of those sequences were non-productive. A later analysis re-analyzed previously published TCR beta repertoires from about 600 donors and added high-resolution HLA genotyping to study TCR occurrence patterns. Genome-wide SNP genotypes for about 65% of the 666 donors were used in a later genetic analysis, which treated that subset as a discovery cohort. In addition to the first cohort of approximately 650 subjects, a separate validation cohort of 120 different subjects was used. Donor age, sex, ethnicity and CMV serostatus were compiled together with the repertoire data. All discovery cohort repertoires had been generated using a single sequencing platform. Roughly 5 DR-DQ haplotypes were treated as single units for association and clustering because of strong linkage in the cohort. The T cell repertoires of around 730 subjects were profiled by immunosequencing and related to cytomegalovirus serostatus. Of the 350 to 450 genotyped donors, over 65% fell in the genetic ancestry cluster associated with self-reported Caucasian donors. In the later analysis, no new phenotypic data were used to find candidate immune exposures; instead, reliance was placed on TCR beta sequences and their occurrence across donors. An early release covering just under 650 HLA-typed donors comprised approximately 290 gigabases of sequencing data and tens of millions of unique TCR sequences.

Libraries were prepared through the immunoSEQ multiplex PCR assay. For the multiplex PCR, a mixture combining 60 forward primers for TCR Vbeta segments and 13 reverse primers for TCR Jbeta segments was used. A multiplex PCR assay on genomic DNA amplified the CDR3 region of rearranged TCR beta genes. Amplified TCR beta libraries were sequenced as 87-base-pair reads on the Illumina HiSeq System. The paper's data handling went like this. Across the 600 to 700 repertoires, a later analysis counted tens of millions of unique TCR beta chains, roughly 11 million of which were shared by at least two donors. To remove PCR and sequencing errors, raw reads were error-corrected and collapsed into unique sequences using a nearest-neighbor algorithm that merged closely related sequences. CDR3 sequences were aligned to IMGT reference sequences to assign V, D and J gene segments. For a sequence to be retained, a match of at least six nucleotides to both a V gene segment and a J gene segment was required. Rearrangements were classified as productive when the CDR3 lacked stop codons and remained in frame with V and J, and all other rearrangements were classified as non-productive. Following IMGT convention, CDR3 was defined as the stretch from the second conserved V-encoded cysteine up to the conserved J-encoded phenylalanine. Sequences without an unambiguous match to a single V gene segment were excluded from the earlier analysis of a few hundred of the donors. In an earlier analysis of more than 500 of the donors, a V segment was called functional when productive rearrangements were above 56.7%, and segregating when the standard deviation between donors exceeded 5%. A statistical classification framework was developed to diagnose cytomegalovirus status using the catalog of TCR beta chain sequences. In a later analysis, V and J genes were assigned by comparing TCR nucleotide sequences against IMGT/GENE-DB human TR gene sequences. A later analysis assigned CDR3 sequences and most-parsimonious VDJ recombination scenarios with the TCRdist pipeline. In a later analysis, each TCR beta chain was defined by its CDR3 amino acid sequence together with its V-gene family, and reads without a unique V-gene family were excluded. A later analysis removed several hundred highly shared, low-generation-probability nucleotide sequences to deal with suspected cross-contamination and a sequencing artifact. In a later analysis, a clonal expansion index for each public chain was calculated from normalized within-repertoire ranks of inferred template counts. In a later analysis, generation probabilities were computed with a VDJ recombination model fitted to out-of-frame rearrangements, and the resulting probabilities were checked against IGoR. A later analysis scored TCR-TCR, TCR-HLA and TCR-CMV co-occurrence with hypergeometric tests, applying a repertoire-size bias correction to TCR pairs. A later analysis estimated false discovery rates by permuting HLA or CMV assignments 20 times. In a later analysis, co-occurring TCRs were grouped using DBSCAN, with TCRdist sequence similarity added in when clustering inside HLA-allele-positive subsets. Repertoires with fewer than 30,000 or more than 120,000 public chains, plus five repertoires with anomalous nucleotide sharing, were excluded from co-occurrence clustering. Not all clones reach the TCRdb copy of this immuneACCESS table, which keeps in-frame sequences only. Checked studies attribute under half of the gap to unresolved V genes and leave the rest unexplained. The DNA was the basis for D and trimming; V, J and clone size are from that table. The sample includes about 43,000 clones, with 70% to 80% observed a single time. Approximately 1.5% of the sample is in the top ten clones.

Clipping removes 5 bases from V and 4 bases from J, with 7 as the unmatched junction base count. The CDR3 covers 14 residues, taking in both the cysteine and the phenylalanine. Only the CDR3 DNA stays, 42 bases, in frame from base 1. CDR1 and CDR2 were assigned from the germline V gene as SGHTA and FQGNSA. The cohort consisted of 650 to 850 healthy bone marrow donors. At the time of sampling, all cohort members were nominally healthy, though unrecorded immune exposures were likely present. The donor tested CMV seronegative and was one of the 352 seronegative cohort members. A peripheral blood sample was collected from each donor, and TCR beta sequencing was performed on peripheral blood mononuclear cells. Genomic DNA was extracted from the blood cell samples with the Qiagen DNeasy Blood Extraction Kit. The paper as a whole reports these results and caveats: Three of the identified cytomegalovirus-associated TCR beta chains were confirmed in vitro to be specific for cytomegalovirus antigens. A group of highly shared sequence variants was considered likely to be a technical artifact of the sequencing pipeline. Cytomegalovirus status was reported to be diagnosed by the classifier with high specificity and sensitivity in both the original and validation cohorts. In a later analysis, more than 15,000 TCR beta sequences were associated with specific HLA alleles at a false discovery rate of 0.05. Because the 87-base-pair reads could not distinguish some IMGT-functional V segments, including TRBV6-2 and TRBV6-3, those segments were excluded. In this cohort, only TCR beta chains were sequenced, and detectable features were limited by the absence of alpha or paired-chain data. According to a later analysis, parvovirus B19, influenza, CMV and Epstein-Barr virus appeared linked to several top co-occurrence clusters. Because some donors lacked HLA typing at each locus, the association tests relied only on the typed subset. Most TCR sequences were observed very rarely across donors, whereas some public TCRs were present in many individuals. A later analysis found that most CMV-associated TCR beta chains appeared HLA-restricted, with HLA associations seemingly driven largely by CMV exposure. A total of fewer than 200 TCR beta chains were listed by the study as associated with cytomegalovirus. According to the authors, the approach could potentially be generalized to other disease states and immunological phenotypes. A later genetic analysis associated a missense DCLRE1C variant with V-gene and J-gene trimming of TCR beta chains, and an independent cohort replicated the association. Roughly uniform sequencing depth across donors was assumed in presence/absence analyses, although this assumption may not hold. A further reported finding was that TCR beta sequences accurately predicted the HLA-A and HLA-B alleles for most subjects in the first cohort. The earlier analysis of a few hundred of the donors excluded some 15 rarely observed V segments, including chromosome 9 orphons, because counts were too low. CMV serostatus was the only immune exposure information available for the cohort. According to a later genetic analysis, donors in an Asian-associated ancestry cluster had fewer N-insertions in productive TCRs than the roughly 670-donor mean. Assigning TCR associations to individual alleles was difficult when HLA alleles, especially DR and DQ, strongly co-occurred. An earlier analysis of 587 of the donors showed that most TCR beta V segments appeared in productive rearrangements either about 87% or about 30% of the time, which broadly matched IMGT annotations. Correlated functional status among segregating V segments might reflect linkage disequilibrium, but an unknown experimental factor could not be ruled out. In a later analysis, TCR association rates were found to vary across HLA loci, with the most associated TCRs seen for DRB1 alleles and the fewest for HLA-C alleles. A later analysis found that HLA-associated TCR beta chains were more clonally expanded and had lower generation probabilities than equally common non-associated chains.

Specimen: PBMCs. The receptor was isolated from a man younger than 45 in good health and CMV-seronegative. The V gene is TRBV7-2 and the J gene is TRBJ2-7; 8 central bases correspond to TRBD2. The CDR3 corresponds to CASSPGGELYEQYF. The DNA sequence is TGTGCCAGCAGCCCCGGGGGGGAACTGTACGAGCAGTACTTC. Here the CDR3 is joined to the reference TRBV7-2 and TRBJ2-7 genes, and the full variable domain is: GAGVSQSPSNKVTEKGKDVELRCDPISGHTALYWYRQSLGQGLEFLIYFQGNSAPDKSGLPSDRFSAERTGGSVSTLTIQRTQQEDSAVYLCASSPGGELYEQYFGPGTRLTVT.